One and the same sample provided the 8 T cell receptor beta chains below, sequenced in a study of B cell selection in AIRE deficiency. Sorted regulatory T cells were CD4-positive, CD25-high and CD127-low or negative. Some clones are missing from TCRdb's copy, which holds only in-frame ones; the method was immunoSEQ multiplex PCR. The sample lists about 18,000 clones, 93% occurring once. Sequenced sample: CD4+CD25+ Tregs sorted from PBMCs. Receptors were obtained from a human donor in good health.

J is TRBJ2-1 and V is TRBV7-2; TRBD2 aligns across 11 bases. The CDR3 totals 15 residues. Trimming at V came to 4 bases and at J to 13 bases, leaving 12 bases not matched to a gene. The V gene's germline CDR1 is SGHTA and CDR2 FQGNSA. This CDR3 is CASSSTRLAGRGQFF. In DNA form, the CDR3 reads TGTGCCAGCAGCTCGACCCGACTAGCGGGGAGGGGTCAGTTCTTC.

This clone was recorded once. The J gene is TRBJ2-7, the V gene TRBV5-5, with 9 bases matching TRBD1. CDR1 is SGHKS and CDR2 is YYEKEE in the germline V gene (reference sequence). This CDR3 is 14 amino acids long. V lost 4 bases, J lost 7 bases, and 9 bases stayed unmatched. The CDR3 sequence is CASSPTGTGYEQYF. The DNA for the CDR3 is TGTGCCAGCAGCCCTACCGGGACAGGGTATGAGCAGTACTTC. Using reference TRBV5-5 and TRBJ2-7 for the parts outside the CDR3, the full variable domain is DAGVTQSPTHLIKTRGQQVTLRCSPISGHKSVSWYQQVLGQGPQFIFQYYEKEERGRGNFPDRFSARQFPNYSSELNVNALLLGDSALYLCASSPTGTGYEQYFGPGTRLTVT.

The chain uses TRBV18 and TRBJ2-5; TRBD1 matches at 11 bases. CDR1 is KGHSH and CDR2 is LQKENI in the germline V gene. With 2 bases clipped from V and 2 bases from J, the junction kept 1 base outside the gene matches. CDR3 size: 15 residues. The CDR3 region has the DNA TGTGCCAGCTCACCAGGGGACAGGGGGCAAGAGACCCAGTACTTC. This gives the protein CASSPGDRGQETQYF.

The chain's CDR3 is CASSRTGTNSNQPQHF. In DNA, the CDR3 is TGTGCCAGTAGTCGTACAGGGACTAATAGCAATCAGCCCCAGCATTTT. The V call is TRBV19, the J call TRBJ1-5; D might be TRBD1 (6 bases). The CDR3 contains 16 residues. Germline V gene data show CDR1 as LNHDA and CDR2 as SQIVND (reference sequence). V was clipped by 5 bases and J by 0 bases, with 14 bases between them. Filled out from reference TRBV19 and TRBJ1-5, the complete variable domain reads DGGITQSPKYLFRKEGQNVTLSCEQNLNHDAMYWYRQDPGQGLRLIYYSQIVNDFQKGDIAEGYSVSREKKESFPLTVTSAQKNPTAFYLCASSRTGTNSNQPQHFGDGTRLSIL.

The chain uses TRBV7-8 and TRBJ2-1; TRBD2 matches 11 bases. With 5 bases clipped from V and 3 bases from J, the junction kept 12 bases outside the gene matches. This CDR3 region has 18 residues. Germline V gene sequence: CDR1 SGHVS, CDR2 FQNEAQ. The CDR3 protein is CASSLQGGTSGFYNEQFF. In nucleotides, the CDR3 is TGTGCCAGCAGCCTTCAAGGGGGGACTAGCGGTTTCTACAATGAGCAGTTCTTC.

The chain employs TRBV6-4 and TRBJ2-3, with TRBD2 as a possible D gene (6 bases). CDR3 size: 16 residues. V was cut by 3 bases and J by 1 base, with 14 bases left in between. Looked up from germline, CDR1 is MRHNA and CDR2 is SNTAGT. The chain's CDR3 is CASSEEHGTGTDTQYF. In nucleotides, the CDR3 is TGTGCCAGCAGTGAGGAGCACGGGACTGGCACAGATACGCAGTATTTT.

This clone counts as medium-sized (0.01 to 0.1%). The rearrangement uses TRBV2 and TRBJ1-5; 9 bases align to TRBD1. Germline V gene sequence: CDR1 SNHLY, CDR2 FYNNEI. J lost 6 bases, V lost 4 bases, and 7 bases had no gene match. This CDR3 is 15 amino acids long. This CDR3 reads CASSVQGARFQPQHF. CDR3 nucleotide sequence: TGTGCCAGCAGTGTACAGGGGGCAAGGTTTCAGCCCCAGCATTTT.

This chain joins TRBV28 and TRBJ2-7, with D perhaps matching TRBD1 (6 bases). The V and J ends lost 2 bases and 5 bases respectively, with 10 bases between them. The CDR3 sequence is 13 residues long. Germline CDR1 and CDR2: MDHEN and SYDVKM. CDR3 bases: TGTGCCAGCAGTTTAAGGGGACACAACGAGCAGTACTTC. This encodes CASSLRGHNEQYF.